The rows below give T cell receptor beta chains drawn from one sample of a study of Graves' ophthalmopathy and Graves' hyperthyroidism. One entry per CDR3 protein, called by TCRdb with MiXCR from the multiplex PCR reads. In the table there are 1 million to 1.3 million distinct CDR3 sequences, approximately 35% of which are singletons. The sequenced sample consisted of peripheral blood or thyroid tissue (not recorded which). The receptors were sampled from an adult man with Graves' hyperthyroidism. The CDR3 runs from the conserved cysteine through the conserved F or W. Each record gives: D gene, J gene, V gene, clone size, CDR3 DNA, CDR3 protein. The D gene is left open where the match is weak. Only part of the rows carry a size: once, few, many, or a class if the clone is expanded.

NA,TRBJ2-7,TRBV7-9,many,TGTGCCAAATACTACGAGCAGTACTTC,CAKYYEQYF
NA,TRBJ2-7,TRBV7-8,many,TGTGCCAGCAGCCACACGTGGGGGGGCGACGAGCAGTACTTC,CASSHTWGGDEQYF
NA,TRBJ2-7,TRBV4-3,many,TGCGCCAGCAGCCATGGTGAGCAGTACTTC,CASSHGEQYF
NA,TRBJ1-1,TRBV7-2,NA,TGTGCCAGCAGCTTGGAAAGGGACCTCCACACTGAAGCTTTCTTT,CASSLERDLHTEAFF
NA,TRBJ2-5,TRBV4-2,NA,TGTGCCAGCAGCCAAGCCGGGACTCCCCGACAAGAGACCCAGTACTTC,CASSQAGTPRQETQYF
TRBD1,TRBJ2-2,TRBV19,few,TGTGCCAGTTCTTCCGGGACAGGGGGCTCGGTCACCGGGGAGCTGTTTTTT,CASSSGTGGSVTGELFF
NA,TRBJ2-7,TRBV28,NA,TGTGCCGGCAGTGGGGGGACCGCACTTTGGGGCGAGCAGTACTTC,CAGSGGTALWGEQYF
NA,TRBJ1-4,TRBV7-6,few,TGTGCCAGCAGCTTGGTCCCCGGGCCCCCGTTTCCCCGAGGTCAGCTGTTTTTT,CASSLVPGPPFPRGQLFF
NA,TRBJ2-2,TRBV7-8,many,TGTGCCAGCCACTCAGGGGCGAGCACCGGGGAGCTGTTTTTT,CASHSGASTGELFF
TRBD1,TRBJ1-4,TRBV25-1,NA,TGTGCCAGCGAAGACGTGGGACAGGGGAATGAAAAACTGTTTTTT,CASEDVGQGNEKLFF
NA,TRBJ2-7,TRBV29-1,few,TGCAGCGTTGAAGGGGGACCCTACGAGCAGTACTTC,CSVEGGPYEQYF
TRBD2,TRBJ2-7,TRBV28,NA,TGTGCCAGCAGTCCCATCAAGGCTAGCGGTAGCTCCTACGAGCAGTACTTC,CASSPIKASGSSYEQYF
TRBD2,TRBJ2-7,TRBV19,few,TGTGCCAGTAGTATAGCCGGGACTAGCAGCTACGAGCAGTACTTC,CASSIAGTSSYEQYF
NA,TRBJ1-4,TRBV5-4,NA,TGTGCCAGCAGACTCCGCACGAGTTACGCAACTAATGAAAAACTGTTTTTT,CASRLRTSYATNEKLFF
NA,TRBJ1-6,TRBV5-1,NA,TGCGCCAGCAGCTTGAGTCAGGCCCCCTCCCTCCACTTT,CASSLSQAPSLHF
TRBD1,TRBJ1-6,TRBV20-1,NA,TGCAGCACTAGGACAGGGCCTAATTCACCCCTCCACTTT,CSTRTGPNSPLHF
TRBD1,TRBJ2-7,TRBV19,many,TGTGCCAGTAGTGCCACACAGGGGGACGAGCAGTACTTC,CASSATQGDEQYF
TRBD1,TRBJ2-6,TRBV5-6,NA,TGTGCCAGCAGCTCGATCATTACAGGGGGCAACGTCCTGACTTTC,CASSSIITGGNVLTF
NA,TRBJ1-5,TRBV30,few,TGTGCCTGGAGTACGGGGCGGTCTCAGCCCCAGCATTTT,CAWSTGRSQPQHF
NA,TRBJ2-7,TRBV24-1,NA,TGTGCCACCAGTGATTCGCGCACCTACGAGCAGTACTTC,CATSDSRTYEQYF
NA,TRBJ1-1,TRBV12-3/TRBV12-4,few,TGTGCCAGCAGTACACCAGCTGGGGACACTGAAGCTTTCTTT,CASSTPAGDTEAFF
TRBD1,TRBJ1-5,TRBV24-1,NA,TGTGCCACCGGGACAGGTCAGCCCCAGCATTTT,CATGTGQPQHF
NA,TRBJ2-5,TRBV29-1,many,TGCAGCGTTGTAACTCAAGTCCAAGAGACCCAGTACTTC,CSVVTQVQETQYF
NA,TRBJ1-4,TRBV5-1,once,TGCGCCAGCAGCTTGCGCAGCTTTCGGGAAAAACTGTTTTTT,CASSLRSFREKLFF
NA,TRBJ1-5,TRBV12-3/TRBV12-4,NA,TGTGCCAGCAGAACAGGTAATAGCAATCAGCCCCAGCATTTT,CASRTGNSNQPQHF
NA,TRBJ1-6,TRBV20-1,NA,TGCAGTGCTGTGGGCTCCTATAATTCACCCCTCCACTTT,CSAVGSYNSPLHF
NA,TRBJ2-5,TRBV6-5,NA,TGTGCCAGCAGTTACTCGATTATCTCCGGGACCCAAGAGACCCAGTACTTC,CASSYSIISGTQETQYF